This TCR beta chain is from a study of shared T cell receptors in the human thymus. Method: immunoSEQ multiplex PCR; TCRdb's copy keeps in-frame clones and lacks some. Of hundreds of thousands of clones detected, 78% appear once; the ten largest clones hold roughly 0.013%. The germline gives CDR1 LNHDA, CDR2 SQIVND (reference sequence). J was trimmed by 5 bases and V by 5 bases; bases with no gene match: 8. The CDR3 contains 14 residues. The same specimen was also included in a second study, on human thymus T cells. That publication notes: Healthy Finnish infants having corrective surgery for congenital heart defects served as donors. Use of V and J genes seemed skewed within the thymic and blood repertoires.

The sequence derives from a boy younger than two with a congenital heart defect. The chain employs TRBV19 and TRBJ1-2; 7 bases fit TRBD1. Sequenced: thymocytes. The CDR3 sequence: CASSALQGRYGYTF. For the CDR3, the DNA is TGTGCCAGTAGTGCCCTACAGGGGAGGTATGGCTACACCTTC.